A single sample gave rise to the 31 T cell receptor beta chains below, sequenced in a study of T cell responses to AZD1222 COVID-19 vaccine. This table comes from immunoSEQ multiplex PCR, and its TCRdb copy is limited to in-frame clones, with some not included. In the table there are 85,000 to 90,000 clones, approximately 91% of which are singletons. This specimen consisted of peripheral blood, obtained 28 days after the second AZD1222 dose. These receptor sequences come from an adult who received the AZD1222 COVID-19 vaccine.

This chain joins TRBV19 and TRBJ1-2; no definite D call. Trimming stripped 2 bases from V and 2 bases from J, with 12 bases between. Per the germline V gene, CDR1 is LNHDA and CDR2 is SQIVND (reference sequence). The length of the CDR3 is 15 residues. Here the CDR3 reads CASSITGRGNYGYTF. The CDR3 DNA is TGTGCCAGTAGTATAACGGGTAGAGGGAACTATGGCTACACCTTC.

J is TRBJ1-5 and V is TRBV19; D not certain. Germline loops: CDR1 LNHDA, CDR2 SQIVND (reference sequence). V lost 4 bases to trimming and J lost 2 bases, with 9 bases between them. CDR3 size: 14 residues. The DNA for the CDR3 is TGTGCCAGTAGTAGAGGTTGGGGCAATCAGCCCCAGCATTTT. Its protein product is CASSRGWGNQPQHF. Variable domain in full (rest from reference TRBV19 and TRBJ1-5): DGGITQSPKYLFRKEGQNVTLSCEQNLNHDAMYWYRQDPGQGLRLIYYSQIVNDFQKGDIAEGYSVSREKKESFPLTVTSAQKNPTAFYLCASSRGWGNQPQHFGDGTRLSIL.

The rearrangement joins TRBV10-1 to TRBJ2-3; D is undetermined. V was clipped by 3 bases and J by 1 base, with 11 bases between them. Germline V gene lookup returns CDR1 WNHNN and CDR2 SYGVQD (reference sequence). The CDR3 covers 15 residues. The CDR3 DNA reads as TGCGCCAGCAGTGAATGGGGAATTGGCACAGATACGCAGTATTTT. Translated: CASSEWGIGTDTQYF.

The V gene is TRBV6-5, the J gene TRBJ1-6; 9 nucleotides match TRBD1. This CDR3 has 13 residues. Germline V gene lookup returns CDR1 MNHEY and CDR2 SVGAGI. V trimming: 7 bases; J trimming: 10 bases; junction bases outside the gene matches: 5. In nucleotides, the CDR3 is TGTGCCAGCACCCAGGACAGGGGATCACCCCTCCACTTT. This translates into CASTQDRGSPLHF.

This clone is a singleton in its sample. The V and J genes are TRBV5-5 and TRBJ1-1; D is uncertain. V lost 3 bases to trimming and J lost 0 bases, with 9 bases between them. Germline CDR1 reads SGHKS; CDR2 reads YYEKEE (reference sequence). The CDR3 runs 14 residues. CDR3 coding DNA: TGTGCCAGCAGCTCCCGAACCTTGAACACTGAAGCTTTCTTT. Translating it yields CASSSRTLNTEAFF.

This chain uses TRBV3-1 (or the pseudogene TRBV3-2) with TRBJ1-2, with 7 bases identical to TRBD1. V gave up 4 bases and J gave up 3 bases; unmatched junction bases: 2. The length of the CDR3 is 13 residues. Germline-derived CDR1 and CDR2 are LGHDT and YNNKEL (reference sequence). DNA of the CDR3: TGTGCCAGCAGCCTTACAGGGGACTATGGCTACACCTTC. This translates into CASSLTGDYGYTF.

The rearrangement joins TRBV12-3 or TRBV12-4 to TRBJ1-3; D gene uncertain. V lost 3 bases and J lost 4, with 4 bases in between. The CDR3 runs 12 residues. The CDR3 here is CASSFVGNTIYF. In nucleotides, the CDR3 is TGTGCCAGCAGTTTTGTCGGAAACACCATATATTTT.

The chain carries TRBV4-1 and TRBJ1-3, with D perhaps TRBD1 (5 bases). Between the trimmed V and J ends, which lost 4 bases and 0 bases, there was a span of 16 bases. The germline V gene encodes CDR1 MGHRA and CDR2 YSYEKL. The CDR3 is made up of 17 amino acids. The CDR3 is CASSPFPQGNSGNTIYF. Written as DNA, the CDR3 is TGCGCCAGCAGCCCCTTCCCCCAGGGAAACTCTGGAAACACCATATATTTT.

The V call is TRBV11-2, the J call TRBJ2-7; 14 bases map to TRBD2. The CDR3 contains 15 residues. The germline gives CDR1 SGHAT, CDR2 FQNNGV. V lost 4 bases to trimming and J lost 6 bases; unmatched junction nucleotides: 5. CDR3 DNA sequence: TGTGCCAGCAGCTCAGGACTAGCGGGGGGTATCGAGCAGTACTTC. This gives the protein CASSSGLAGGIEQYF.

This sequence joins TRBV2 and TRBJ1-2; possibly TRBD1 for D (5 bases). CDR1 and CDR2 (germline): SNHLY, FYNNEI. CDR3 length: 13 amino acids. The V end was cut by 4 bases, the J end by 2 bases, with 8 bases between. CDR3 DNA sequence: TGTGCCAGCAGTGGAGGGGAGAACTATGGCTACACCTTC. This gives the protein CASSGGENYGYTF.

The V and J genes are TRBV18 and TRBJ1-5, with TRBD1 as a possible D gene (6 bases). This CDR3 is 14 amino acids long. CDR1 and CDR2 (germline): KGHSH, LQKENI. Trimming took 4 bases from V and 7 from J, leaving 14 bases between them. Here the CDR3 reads CASSQQGVGQPQHF. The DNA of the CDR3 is TGTGCCAGCTCACAACAGGGAGTCGGGCAGCCCCAGCATTTT.

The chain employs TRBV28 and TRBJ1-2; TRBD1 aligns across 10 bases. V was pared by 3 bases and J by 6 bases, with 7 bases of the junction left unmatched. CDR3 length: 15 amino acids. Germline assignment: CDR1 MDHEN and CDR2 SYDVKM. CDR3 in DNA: TGTGCCAGCAGTTTGTCGGGACAGGGGTACCATGGCTACACCTTC. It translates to CASSLSGQGYHGYTF.

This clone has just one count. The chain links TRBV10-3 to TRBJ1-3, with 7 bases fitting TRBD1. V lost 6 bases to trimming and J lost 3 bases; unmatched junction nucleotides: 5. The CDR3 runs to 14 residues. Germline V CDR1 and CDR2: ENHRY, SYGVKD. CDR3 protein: CAISAGTVGNTIYF. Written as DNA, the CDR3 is TGTGCCATCAGCGCCGGGACAGTTGGAAACACCATATATTTT.

The CDR3 region is CASSYSGQGRNTIYF. The CDR3 region has the DNA TGTGCCAGCAGTTACTCTGGACAGGGGCGAAACACCATATATTTT. This chain connects TRBV6-6 to TRBJ1-3, with 9 bases matching TRBD1. V lost 0 bases to trimming and J lost 5 bases; unmatched junction nucleotides: 2. The CDR3 runs to 15 residues. Germline loops: CDR1 MNHNY, CDR2 SVGAGI (reference sequence).

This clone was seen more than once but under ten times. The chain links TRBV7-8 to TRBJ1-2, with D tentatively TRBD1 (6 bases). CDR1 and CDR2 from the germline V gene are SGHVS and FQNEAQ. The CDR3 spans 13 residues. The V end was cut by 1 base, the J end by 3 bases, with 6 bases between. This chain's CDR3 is CASSLGTDYGYTF. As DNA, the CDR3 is TGTGCCAGCAGCTTAGGGACAGACTATGGCTACACCTTC.

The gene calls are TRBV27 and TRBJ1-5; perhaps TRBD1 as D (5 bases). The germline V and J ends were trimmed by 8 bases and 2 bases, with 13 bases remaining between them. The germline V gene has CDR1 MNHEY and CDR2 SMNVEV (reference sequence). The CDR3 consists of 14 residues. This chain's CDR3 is CASGLAGGNQPQHF. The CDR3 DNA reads TGTGCCAGCGGACTCGCGGGGGGCAATCAGCCCCAGCATTTT.

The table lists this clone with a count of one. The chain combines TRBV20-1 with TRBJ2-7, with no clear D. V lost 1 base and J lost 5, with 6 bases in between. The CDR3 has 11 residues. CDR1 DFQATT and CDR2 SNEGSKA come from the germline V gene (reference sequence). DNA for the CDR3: TGCAGTGCTAGAGCCGGCCACGAGCAGTACTTC. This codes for CSARAGHEQYF.

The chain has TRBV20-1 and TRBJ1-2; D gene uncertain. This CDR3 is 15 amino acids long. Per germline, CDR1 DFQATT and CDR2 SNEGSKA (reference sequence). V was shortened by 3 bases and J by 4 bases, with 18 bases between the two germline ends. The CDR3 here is CSASPLDPNAYGYTF. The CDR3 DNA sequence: TGCAGTGCTAGTCCCCTGGACCCGAACGCCTATGGCTACACCTTC.

The DNA for the CDR3 is TGTGCCAGCAGCTTGGGACAGGGGGTGGTCGAGACCCAGTACTTC. This codes for CASSLGQGVVETQYF. The chain uses TRBV5-4 and TRBJ2-5; 9 nucleotides align to TRBD1. V trimming: 0 bases; J trimming: 5 bases; junction bases outside the gene matches: 5. The CDR3 extends over 15 amino acids. CDR1 SGHNT and CDR2 YYREEE come from the germline V gene (reference sequence). The full variable domain, its missing parts supplied by reference TRBV5-4 and TRBJ2-5, is ETGVTQSPTHLIKTRGQQVTLRCSSQSGHNTVSWYQQALGQGPQFIFQYYREEENGRGNFPPRFSGLQFPNYSSELNVNALELDDSALYLCASSLGQGVVETQYFGPGTRLLVL.

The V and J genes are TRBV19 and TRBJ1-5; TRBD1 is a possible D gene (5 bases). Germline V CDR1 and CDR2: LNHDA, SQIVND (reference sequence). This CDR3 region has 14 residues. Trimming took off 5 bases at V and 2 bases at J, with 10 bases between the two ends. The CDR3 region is CASSWVGGNQPQHF. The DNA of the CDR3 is TGTGCCAGTAGTTGGGTAGGGGGCAATCAGCCCCAGCATTTT.

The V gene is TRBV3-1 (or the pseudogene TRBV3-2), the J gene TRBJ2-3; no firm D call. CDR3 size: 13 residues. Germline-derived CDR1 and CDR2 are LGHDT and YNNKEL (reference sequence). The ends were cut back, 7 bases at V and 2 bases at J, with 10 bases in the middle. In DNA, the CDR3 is TGTGCCAGCAACGCGGACCCCACAGATACGCAGTATTTT. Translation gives CASNADPTDTQYF.

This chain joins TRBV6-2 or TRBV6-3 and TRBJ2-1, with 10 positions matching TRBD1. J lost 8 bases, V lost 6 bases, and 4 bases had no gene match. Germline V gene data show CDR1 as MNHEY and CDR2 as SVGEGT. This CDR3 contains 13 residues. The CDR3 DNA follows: TGTGCCAGCAGCCGGGACAGGGGAGATGAGCAGTTCTTC. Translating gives CASSRDRGDEQFF.

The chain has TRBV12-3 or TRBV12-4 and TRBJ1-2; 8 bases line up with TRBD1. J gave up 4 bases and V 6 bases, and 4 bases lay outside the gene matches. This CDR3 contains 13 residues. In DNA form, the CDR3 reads TGTGCCAGCAGCCATGACAGGGGCTATGGCTACACCTTC. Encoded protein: CASSHDRGYGYTF.

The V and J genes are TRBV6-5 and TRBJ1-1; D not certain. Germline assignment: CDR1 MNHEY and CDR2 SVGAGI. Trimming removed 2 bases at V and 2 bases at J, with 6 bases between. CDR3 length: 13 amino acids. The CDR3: CASSYDPNTEAFF. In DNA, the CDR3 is TGTGCCAGCAGTTACGACCCAAACACTGAAGCTTTCTTT.

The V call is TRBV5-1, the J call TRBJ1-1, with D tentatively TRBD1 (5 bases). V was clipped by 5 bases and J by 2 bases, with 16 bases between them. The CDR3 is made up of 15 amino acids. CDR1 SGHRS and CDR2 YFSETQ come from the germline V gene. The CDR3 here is CASRPVGGVNTEAFF. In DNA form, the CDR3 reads TGCGCCAGCAGGCCCGTCGGGGGGGTAAACACTGAAGCTTTCTTT.

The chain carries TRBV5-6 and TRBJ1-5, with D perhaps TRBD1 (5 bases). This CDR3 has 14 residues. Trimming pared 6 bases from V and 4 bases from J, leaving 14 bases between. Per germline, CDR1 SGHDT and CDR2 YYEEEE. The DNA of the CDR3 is TGTGCCAGCACCATGCGGGGGGGAAATCAGCCCCAGCATTTT. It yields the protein CASTMRGGNQPQHF.

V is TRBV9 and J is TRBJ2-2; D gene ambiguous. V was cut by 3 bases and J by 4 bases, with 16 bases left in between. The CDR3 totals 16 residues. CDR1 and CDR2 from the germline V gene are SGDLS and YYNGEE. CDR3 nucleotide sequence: TGTGCCAGCAGCGCCTACGACGGTTCGGGCACCGGGGAGCTGTTTTTT. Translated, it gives CASSAYDGSGTGELFF.

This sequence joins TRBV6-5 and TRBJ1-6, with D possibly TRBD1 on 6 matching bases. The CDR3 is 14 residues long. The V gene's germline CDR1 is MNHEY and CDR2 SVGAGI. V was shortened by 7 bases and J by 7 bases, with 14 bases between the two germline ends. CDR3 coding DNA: TGTGCCAGCACTCTAGCAAGGGGGAATTCACCCCTCCACTTT. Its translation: CASTLARGNSPLHF.

The CDR3 reads CASSFLGRVFF. The CDR3 region has the DNA TGTGCCAGCAGTTTTCTGGGTAGGGTGTTTTTT. The chain combines TRBV12-3 or TRBV12-4 with TRBJ1-4; D ambiguous. CDR3 size: 11 residues. With 3 bases removed from V and 15 bases from J, the gap between germline ends came to 11 bases.

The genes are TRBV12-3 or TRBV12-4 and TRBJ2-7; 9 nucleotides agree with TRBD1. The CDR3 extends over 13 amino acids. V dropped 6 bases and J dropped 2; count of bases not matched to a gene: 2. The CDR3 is CASRGQGAYEQYF. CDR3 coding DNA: TGTGCCAGCAGGGGACAGGGAGCCTACGAGCAGTACTTC.

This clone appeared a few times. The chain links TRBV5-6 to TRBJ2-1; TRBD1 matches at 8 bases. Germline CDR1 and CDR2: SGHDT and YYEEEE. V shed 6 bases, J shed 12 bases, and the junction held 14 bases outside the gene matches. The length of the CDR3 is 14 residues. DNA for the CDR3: TGTGCCAGCAACTTTGGTGGACAGGGCAAGCGGCAGTTCTTC. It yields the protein CASNFGGQGKRQFF.